This T cell receptor (beta chain) came from a study of T cell responses to AZD1222 COVID-19 vaccine. General observations from the study: Spike-specific TCR breadth and depth went up after people got two AZD1222 doses. Epitopes outside B.1.351 and B.1.1.7 mutated regions reportedly drew nearly half of spike TCRs. At baseline, seropositivity was found in only a handful of AZD1222 recipients.

Trimming removed 11 bases from V and 4 bases from J; junction bases left unmatched: 14. Germline CDR1 ENHRY, CDR2 SYGVKD. The CDR3 sequence is 14 residues long. As regards this clone: Its antigen remains unknown.

Profiled with immunoSEQ multiplex PCR; TCRdb holds only in-frame clones, not every one. The data show around 66,000 clones, with about 90% seen just once and 17% held by the top ten. This receptor was identified in an adult in good health. The rearrangement links TRBV10-3 to TRBJ2-7, with 7 bases matching TRBD2. Sequenced material: peripheral blood, taken on day 0 of AZD1222 vaccination. In DNA form, the CDR3 reads TGTGCCTCGGCGGGGGTGACGGGATCTTACGAGCAGTACTTC. Residues: CASAGVTGSYEQYF.